This T cell receptor (beta chain) stems from a study of T cell responses to AZD1222 COVID-19 vaccine. CDR3 length: 15 residues. V was cut by 1 base and J by 3 bases, with 10 bases left in between. CDR1 MDHEN and CDR2 SYDVKM come from the germline V gene. A word on this clone: What it binds is unknown.

Whole-study results and caveats: Spike-specific TCR breadth rose after two AZD1222 doses, and depth rose as well. Vaccine-associated CD4 TCRs ranged over spike, dominating at 160-218 and 743-854. At study baseline, merely six AZD1222 recipients were seropositive.

Produced via immunoSEQ multiplex PCR; TCRdb's table is partial and in-frame only. The table has about 80,000 clones, approximately 83% seen once. The chain has TRBV28 and TRBJ1-5, with D possibly being TRBD1 (5 bases). The sequencing used peripheral blood, collected 28 days after the second AZD1222 dose. The source of this sequence is an adult who received the AZD1222 COVID-19 vaccine. CDR3 coding DNA: TGTGCCAGCAGTTTATTCCAGGGAACCAATCAGCCCCAGCATTTT. It encodes CASSLFQGTNQPQHF.